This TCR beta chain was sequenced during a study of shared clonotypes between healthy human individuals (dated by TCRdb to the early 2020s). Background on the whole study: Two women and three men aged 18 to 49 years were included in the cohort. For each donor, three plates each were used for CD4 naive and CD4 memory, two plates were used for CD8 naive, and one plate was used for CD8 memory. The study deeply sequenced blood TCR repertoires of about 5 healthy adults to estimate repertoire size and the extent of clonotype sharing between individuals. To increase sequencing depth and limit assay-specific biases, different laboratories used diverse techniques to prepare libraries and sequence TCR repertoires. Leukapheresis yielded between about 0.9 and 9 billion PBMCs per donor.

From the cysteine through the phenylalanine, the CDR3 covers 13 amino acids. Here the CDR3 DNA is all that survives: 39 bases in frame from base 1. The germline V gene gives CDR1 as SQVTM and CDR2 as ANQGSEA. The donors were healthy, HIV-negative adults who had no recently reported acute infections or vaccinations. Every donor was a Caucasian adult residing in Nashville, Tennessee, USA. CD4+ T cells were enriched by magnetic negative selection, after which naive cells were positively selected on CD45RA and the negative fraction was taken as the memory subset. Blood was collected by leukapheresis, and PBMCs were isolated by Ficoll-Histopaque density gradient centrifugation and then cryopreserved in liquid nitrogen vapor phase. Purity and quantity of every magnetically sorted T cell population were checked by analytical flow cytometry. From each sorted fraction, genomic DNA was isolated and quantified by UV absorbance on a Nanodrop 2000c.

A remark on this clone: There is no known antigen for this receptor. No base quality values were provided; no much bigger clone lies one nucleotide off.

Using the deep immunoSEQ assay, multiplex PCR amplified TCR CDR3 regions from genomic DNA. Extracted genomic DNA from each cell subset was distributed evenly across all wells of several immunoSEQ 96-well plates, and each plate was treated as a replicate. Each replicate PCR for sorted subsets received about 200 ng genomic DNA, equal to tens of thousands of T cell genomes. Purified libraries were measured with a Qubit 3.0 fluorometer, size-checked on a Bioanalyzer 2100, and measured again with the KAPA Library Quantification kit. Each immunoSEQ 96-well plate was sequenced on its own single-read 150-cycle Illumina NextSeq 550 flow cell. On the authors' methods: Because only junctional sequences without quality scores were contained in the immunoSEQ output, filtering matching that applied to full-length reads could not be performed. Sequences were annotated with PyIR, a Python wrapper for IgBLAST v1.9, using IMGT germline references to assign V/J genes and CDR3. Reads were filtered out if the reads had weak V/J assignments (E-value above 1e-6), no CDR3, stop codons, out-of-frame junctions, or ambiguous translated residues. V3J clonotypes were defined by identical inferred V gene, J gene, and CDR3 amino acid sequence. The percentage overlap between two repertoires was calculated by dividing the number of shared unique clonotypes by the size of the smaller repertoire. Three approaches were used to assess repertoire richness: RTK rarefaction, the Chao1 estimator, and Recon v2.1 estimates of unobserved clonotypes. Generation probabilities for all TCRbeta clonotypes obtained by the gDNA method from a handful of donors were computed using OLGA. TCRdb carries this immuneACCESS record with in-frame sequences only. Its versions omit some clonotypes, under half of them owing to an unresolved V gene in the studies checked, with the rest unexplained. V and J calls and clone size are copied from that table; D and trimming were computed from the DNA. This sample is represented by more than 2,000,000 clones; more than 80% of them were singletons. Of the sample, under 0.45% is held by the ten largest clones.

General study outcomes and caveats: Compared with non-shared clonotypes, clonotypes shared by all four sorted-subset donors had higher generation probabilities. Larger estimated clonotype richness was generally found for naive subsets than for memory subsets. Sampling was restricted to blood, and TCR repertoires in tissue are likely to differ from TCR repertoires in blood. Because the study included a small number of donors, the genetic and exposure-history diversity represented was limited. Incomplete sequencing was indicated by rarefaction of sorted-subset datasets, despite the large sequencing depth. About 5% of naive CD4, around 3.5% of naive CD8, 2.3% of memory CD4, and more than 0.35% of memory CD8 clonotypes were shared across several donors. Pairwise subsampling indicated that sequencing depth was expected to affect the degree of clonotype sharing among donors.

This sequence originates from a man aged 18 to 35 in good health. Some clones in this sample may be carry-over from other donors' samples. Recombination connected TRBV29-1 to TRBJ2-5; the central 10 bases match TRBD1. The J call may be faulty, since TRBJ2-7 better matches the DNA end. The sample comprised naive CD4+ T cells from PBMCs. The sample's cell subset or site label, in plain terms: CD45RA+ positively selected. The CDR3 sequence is CSVEVGQGYEQYF. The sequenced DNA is TGCAGCGTTGAGGTGGGACAGGGGTACGAGCAGTACTTC.